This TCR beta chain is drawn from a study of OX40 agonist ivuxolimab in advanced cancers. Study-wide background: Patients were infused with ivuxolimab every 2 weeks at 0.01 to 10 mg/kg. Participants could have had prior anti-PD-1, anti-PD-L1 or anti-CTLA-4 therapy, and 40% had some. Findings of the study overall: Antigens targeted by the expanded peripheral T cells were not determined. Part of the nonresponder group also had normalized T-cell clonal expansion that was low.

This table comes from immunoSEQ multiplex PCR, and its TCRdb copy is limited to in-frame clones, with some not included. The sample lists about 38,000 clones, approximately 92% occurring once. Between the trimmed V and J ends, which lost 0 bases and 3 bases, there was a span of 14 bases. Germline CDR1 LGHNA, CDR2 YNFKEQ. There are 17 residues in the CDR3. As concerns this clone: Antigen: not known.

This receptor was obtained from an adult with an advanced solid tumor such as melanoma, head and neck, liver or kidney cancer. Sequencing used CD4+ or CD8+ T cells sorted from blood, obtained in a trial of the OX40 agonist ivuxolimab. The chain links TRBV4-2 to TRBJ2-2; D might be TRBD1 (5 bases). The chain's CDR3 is CASSQDLGQGYTGELFF. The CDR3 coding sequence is TGTGCCAGCAGCCAAGATTTAGGGCAGGGATACACCGGGGAGCTGTTTTTT.